The clone carrying this T cell receptor (beta chain) was observed at least ten times. Its antigen is as yet unknown. This record belongs to a study of response to subunit inactivated influenza vaccine. Study-level findings and limits: The authors suggested that few new T cells are recruited per seasonal influenza vaccination.

With 0 bases clipped from V and 1 base from J, the junction kept 4 bases outside the gene matches. CDR1 and CDR2 from the germline V gene are SGHDT and YYEEEE. CDR3 size: 15 residues. One entry per CDR3 protein results from TCRdb running MiXCR on the RT-PCR reads. The sample holds 650,000 to 800,000 distinct CDR3 sequences; about 15% are singletons and the top ten take approximately 7%. This specimen consisted of PBMCs from blood, obtained roughly 2 weeks before vaccination. The chain is built from TRBV5-6 and TRBJ2-7, with 7 bases matching TRBD1. The sequence came from a man over 45 who received an inactivated influenza vaccine. The CDR3 DNA is TGTGCCAGCAGCTTGGACAGGGGTCTATCCTACGAGCAGTACTTC. This sequence encodes CASSLDRGLSYEQYF.